This T cell receptor (beta chain) was sequenced for a study of early T cells in non-severe SARS-CoV-2 infection. The germline V gene has CDR1 SQVTM and CDR2 ANQGSEA. Trimming shortened V by 4 bases and J by 4 bases, and 8 bases separated the two germline ends. The CDR3 is made up of 12 amino acids. Individual cDNA molecules received unique molecular identifiers. TCRdb re-called the 5' RACE reads with MiXCR, one entry per CDR3 protein. The sample comprises more than 20,000 distinct CDR3 sequences, 4.5% of which are singletons, and about 20% rests with the top ten. This clonotype appeared many times. This receptor was taken from an adult who was a healthcare worker with PCR-confirmed SARS-CoV-2 infection or an uninfected control (not recorded which). The chain is built from TRBV29-1 and TRBJ1-3, with unresolved D. Sequencing used whole blood. The CDR3 DNA reads as TGCAGCGTTGGCGACTCCGGAAACACCATATATTTT. The encoded protein is CSVGDSGNTIYF.